The rows below give T cell receptor beta chains drawn from one sample of a study of blood T cells in healthy people across ages. One entry per CDR3 protein results from TCRdb running MiXCR on the 5' RACE reads. The repertoire includes 1.8 million or so distinct CDR3 sequences, around 40% of them detected once, and more than 20% sits in the top ten. Material for sequencing was blood. The receptors come from a human donor in good health. The CDR3 runs from the conserved cysteine through the conserved F or W. D genes are given only for firm matches. Size is omitted from some rows. Given values are once, few, many or a class for expanded clones.

>-|TRBJ2-3|TRBV12-3/TRBV12-4|few
CASTSVPDTQYF
TGTGCCAGCACCTCAGTCCCAGATACGCAGTATTTT
>-|TRBJ2-7|TRBV2|-
CASSLRGAATGDEQYF
TGTGCCAGCAGCTTACGTGGGGCCGCTACCGGCGACGAGCAGTACTTC
>TRBD2|TRBJ2-1|TRBV9|-
CANSVAGLANEQFF
TGTGCCAACAGCGTAGCGGGACTAGCTAATGAGCAGTTCTTC
>-|TRBJ2-7|TRBV7-2|few
CASSLVEIEQYF
TGTGCCAGCAGCTTAGTTGAGATCGAGCAGTACTTC
>-|TRBJ2-3|TRBV29-1|-
CSVGPQLSTDTQYF
TGCAGCGTCGGGCCGCAACTTAGCACAGATACGCAGTATTTT
>TRBD1|TRBJ1-1|TRBV7-9|-
CASSRGQDANTEVFF
TGTGCCAGCAGCCGGGGACAGGACGCAAACACTGAAGTTTTCTTT
>-|TRBJ2-3|TRBV5-1|-
CASRIPSTDTQYF
TGCGCCAGCAGAATCCCGTCGACAGATACGCAGTATTTT
>-|TRBJ2-3|TRBV7-2|few
CASSLKSRTDTQYF
TGTGCCAGCAGCTTAAAAAGCCGCACAGATACGCAGTATTTT
>-|TRBJ2-2|TRBV7-3|-
CASSLFGRTANTGELFF
TGTGCCAGCAGCTTATTCGGCAGAACCGCGAACACCGGGGAGCTGTTTTTT
>TRBD1|TRBJ2-5|TRBV5-1|-
CASSSRDRFQVTQYF
TGCGCCAGCAGCTCCCGGGACAGATTCCAAGTGACCCAGTACTTC
>-|TRBJ2-7|TRBV30|once
CAWSVGRGSYEQYF
TGTGCCTGGAGTGTAGGTCGGGGCTCCTACGAGCAGTACTTC
>TRBD1|TRBJ1-5|TRBV7-2|few
CASSSGTGNRRNQPQHF
TGTGCCAGCAGCTCTGGGACAGGCAACCGACGCAATCAGCCCCAGCATTTT
>TRBD2|TRBJ2-1|TRBV5-1|-
CASATSGGPSYNEQFF
TGCGCCAGCGCTACTAGCGGGGGTCCCTCCTACAATGAGCAGTTCTTC
>-|TRBJ2-7|TRBV7-2|-
CASSIGVPGAEQYF
TGTGCCAGCAGCATCGGGGTCCCCGGAGCCGAGCAGTACTTC
>-|TRBJ2-3|TRBV28|once
CASSFSKGETDTQYF
TGTGCCAGCAGTTTCTCTAAGGGGGAAACAGATACGCAGTATTTT
>TRBD2|TRBJ2-1|TRBV6-5|few
CASSYSLTSGYNEQFF
TGTGCCAGCAGTTACTCGTTGACTAGCGGCTACAATGAGCAGTTCTTC
>-|TRBJ2-1|TRBV6-5|few
CASYGVDNEQFF
TGTGCCAGTTACGGGGTAGACAATGAGCAGTTCTTC
>TRBD2|TRBJ2-4|TRBV12-3/TRBV12-4|few
CASSFRGGGAAKNIQYF
TGTGCCAGCAGTTTTAGGGGCGGGGGGGCAGCCAAAAACATTCAGTACTTC
>-|TRBJ2-2|TRBV6-6|few
CASSYVSGTGELFF
TGTGCCAGCAGTTACGTATCCGGGACCGGGGAGCTGTTTTTT
>-|TRBJ1-2|TRBV29-1|few
CSVGHRLHYGYTF
TGCAGCGTTGGGCACAGGCTTCACTATGGCTACACCTTC
>-|TRBJ1-2|TRBV29-1|-
CSALSVANYGYTF
TGCAGCGCCCTGTCGGTGGCTAACTATGGCTACACCTTC
>-|TRBJ2-1|TRBV2|few
CASSPSEGHGPQYNEQFF
TGTGCCAGCAGCCCGTCGGAGGGACATGGACCCCAGTACAATGAGCAGTTCTTC
>TRBD2|TRBJ2-3|TRBV7-2|-
CASSTRLADNTDTQYF
TGTGCCAGCAGCACCCGACTAGCGGATAACACAGATACGCAGTATTTT
>TRBD1|TRBJ2-7|TRBV9|-
CASSVYGDRDHEQYF
TGTGCCAGCAGCGTATACGGGGACAGGGACCACGAGCAGTACTTC
>-|TRBJ1-2|TRBV9|few
CASSVAKGYGYTF
TGTGCCAGCAGCGTAGCTAAAGGCTATGGCTACACCTTC
>-|TRBJ1-6|TRBV4-2|-
CASSFGDGDNSPLHF
TGTGCCAGCAGCTTTGGGGACGGTGATAATTCACCCCTCCACTTT
>-|TRBJ1-1|TRBV29-1|-
CSVARTEAFF
TGCAGCGTCGCTAGAACTGAAGCTTTCTTT
>-|TRBJ2-5|TRBV20-1|few
CSARGGGQGTQYF
TGCAGTGCTAGAGGGGGCGGCCAAGGGACCCAGTACTTC
>-|TRBJ1-2|TRBV10-3|-
CAISEGSSLDGNTF
TGTGCCATCAGTGAGGGAAGCAGTTTGGATGGCAACACCTTC
>TRBD1|TRBJ2-3|TRBV20-1|-
CSARPGTGDTDTQYF
TGCAGTGCTAGACCAGGAACAGGGGACACAGATACGCAGTATTTT
>TRBD1|TRBJ2-1|TRBV12-3/TRBV12-4|-
CASSLSGQNYNEQFF
TGTGCCAGCAGTTTATCGGGACAGAACTACAATGAGCAGTTCTTC
>-|TRBJ1-1|TRBV20-1|-
CSARRGLDTEAFF
TGCAGTGCTAGAAGGGGACTGGACACTGAAGCTTTCTTT
>-|TRBJ2-7|TRBV20-1|-
CSASPLGVTYEQYF
TGCAGTGCTAGTCCGTTAGGAGTAACCTACGAGCAGTACTTC
>TRBD1|TRBJ1-5|TRBV20-1|-
CSAVRQGGQPQHF
TGCAGTGCTGTTAGACAGGGCGGTCAGCCCCAGCATTTT
>-|TRBJ2-7|TRBV3-1|-
CASSQDWGESSYEQYF
TGTGCCAGCAGCCAAGATTGGGGGGAGAGCTCCTACGAGCAGTACTTC
>-|TRBJ2-3|TRBV4-2|few
CAGSQGLTTSTDTQYF
TGTGCCGGCAGCCAAGGACTTACCACTAGCACAGATACGCAGTATTTT
>-|TRBJ1-2|TRBV7-2|-
CASSPRAIYGYTF
TGTGCCAGCAGCCCGCGGGCTATCTATGGCTACACCTTC
>-|TRBJ2-6|TRBV19|few
CASSTRQDITGANVLTF
TGTGCCAGTAGTACTCGACAGGACATCACTGGGGCCAACGTCCTGACTTTC
>TRBD2|TRBJ2-1|TRBV24-1|-
CATSDEKRGGRNEQFF
TGTGCCACCAGTGATGAGAAGCGGGGGGGACGCAATGAGCAGTTCTTC
>-|TRBJ1-2|TRBV2|once
CAGPRDLNYGYTF
TGTGCCGGACCCCGGGACCTAAACTATGGCTACACCTTC
>TRBD1|TRBJ1-5|TRBV7-8|few
CASGQGIGNQPQHF
TGTGCCAGCGGACAGGGGATTGGGAATCAGCCCCAGCATTTT
>TRBD1|TRBJ2-3|TRBV5-5|-
CASSHATRTGRSDTQYF
TGTGCCAGCAGCCACGCAACCAGGACAGGACGGTCAGATACGCAGTATTTT
>-|TRBJ2-7|TRBV20-1|few
CSARDLDSSTPTQQYF
TGCAGTGCTAGAGATCTGGACAGTTCAACTCCTACGCAGCAGTACTTC
>-|TRBJ2-2|TRBV12-3/TRBV12-4|-
CASSGGRGDTGELFF
TGTGCCAGCAGTGGGGGCAGGGGTGACACCGGGGAGCTGTTTTTT
>-|TRBJ2-7|TRBV7-2|few
CASSGQRHYEQYF
TGTGCCAGCAGCGGACAAAGACACTACGAGCAGTACTTC
>-|TRBJ1-6|TRBV12-5|-
CASRRGETSSPLHF
TGTGCTAGTCGCAGGGGTGAAACTAGTTCACCCCTCCACTTT
>-|TRBJ2-7|TRBV6-1|-
CATYAPPGQQLYEQYF
TGTGCCACCTACGCGCCCCCGGGACAACAACTTTACGAGCAGTACTTC
>TRBD1|TRBJ1-1|TRBV7-9|-
CANSLPPQPGQGLLNTEAFF
TGTGCCAACAGCCTTCCCCCTCAACCGGGACAGGGCCTACTGAACACTGAAGCTTTCTTT
>-|TRBJ1-1|TRBV10-3|few
CAILQGGGTEAFF
TGTGCCATCCTACAGGGAGGGGGCACTGAAGCTTTCTTT
>-|TRBJ2-5|TRBV4-3|few
CASSRLAGQTGTQYF
TGCGCCAGCAGCCGGCTCGCGGGGCAGACGGGGACCCAGTACTTC
>-|TRBJ1-2|TRBV6-5|-
CASSGRSYTNYGYTF
TGTGCCAGCAGTGGTCGTAGCTATACTAACTATGGCTACACCTTC
>-|TRBJ1-2|TRBV24-1|-
CATSDSYYGYTF
TGTGCCACCAGTGATTCATACTATGGCTACACCTTC
>TRBD1|TRBJ2-7|TRBV29-1|-
CSVAGQGNIYEQYF
TGCAGCGTGGCAGGACAGGGGAATATCTACGAGCAGTACTTC
>TRBD1|TRBJ1-1|TRBV6-2/TRBV6-3|-
CASRYLGQIYTEAFF
TGTGCCAGCAGGTACCTGGGACAGATATACACTGAAGCTTTCTTT
>-|TRBJ1-1|TRBV4-1|-
CASQREAEAFF
TGCGCCAGCCAGAGAGAGGCTGAAGCTTTCTTT
>-|TRBJ1-1|TRBV10-3|-
CAISELTGNTGAFF
TGTGCCATCAGTGAGTTGACAGGAAACACTGGAGCTTTCTTT
>-|TRBJ1-1|TRBV7-3|few
CASSPSGENTEAFF
TGTGCCAGCAGCCCGTCGGGAGAGAACACTGAAGCTTTCTTT
>-|TRBJ2-5|TRBV6-2/TRBV6-3|few
CASSYSSRKETQYF
TGTGCCAGCAGTTACTCTAGCAGGAAAGAGACCCAGTACTTC
>-|TRBJ1-6|TRBV12-3/TRBV12-4|once
CASSFPHSSLHF
TGTGCCAGCAGTTTTCCCCATTCATCCCTCCACTTT